The clone carrying this T cell receptor beta chain was seen ten or more times. MiXCR, run by TCRdb on the 5' RACE reads, gives a single entry per CDR3 protein. The sample yields over 60,000 distinct CDR3 sequences, about 5.5% seen once. These data are taken from a study of neurological immune-mediated disorders. The sequence was obtained from a woman in her 30s with multiple sclerosis. The sequenced sample consisted of PBMCs.

The CDR3 DNA reads as TGCGCCATCTCACCTAACAGGGGGCAGTTCTTC. It codes for CAISPNRGQFF. V usage is TRBV5-1 and J usage is TRBJ2-1; 7 nucleotides align to TRBD1. V lost 9 bases and J lost 12; bases outside the gene matches: 9. Germline values: CDR1 SGHRS, CDR2 YFSETQ. The CDR3 is 11 residues long.